This entry lists 31 T cell receptor beta chains sequenced from one sample in a study of blood T cells in healthy people across ages (dated by TCRdb to between 2014 and 2017). Libraries were made using 5' RACE. A second PCR of about 6 to 11 cycles was performed with a sample-barcoded 5' primer and a J-beta primer mix. TCRdb's own reprocessing of the public reads used fastp at Q25 and MiXCR and kept productive beta chains. CDR3 protein duplicates are merged, each entry listing the most common genes and DNA. Recorded for this sample are around 2 million distinct CDR3 sequences; 35% to 50% of them occurred a single time. About 23% of the sample is taken by the ten largest. The sequencing input was blood. These receptors were obtained from a human donor in good health.

This clonotype was counted a few times. This chain uses TRBV12-3 or TRBV12-4 with TRBJ2-5; TRBD1 might be the D (6 bases). V was cut by 0 bases and J by 2 bases, with 19 bases left in between. The CDR3 extends over 18 amino acids. The CDR3 protein is CASSLARWGPKEQETQYF. The CDR3 nucleotides are TGTGCCAGCAGTTTAGCGAGATGGGGGCCCAAGGAGCAAGAGACCCAGTACTTC.

This clonotype was seen ten or more times. V is TRBV18 and J is TRBJ2-3; D is possibly TRBD2 (5 bases). V lost 8 bases and J lost 1, with 10 bases in between. The germline V gene has CDR1 KGHSH and CDR2 LQKENI. This CDR3 contains 13 residues. The chain's CDR3 is CASSPGGTDTQYF. Here the CDR3 DNA reads TGTGCCAGCAGTCCCGGGGGCACAGATACGCAGTATTTT.

The chain uses TRBV6-6 and TRBJ1-5, with 8 bases matching TRBD1. With 6 bases clipped from V and 1 base from J, the junction kept 11 bases outside the gene matches. CDR3 length equals 17 residues. Germline lookup yields CDR1 MNHNY and CDR2 SVGAGI (reference sequence). DNA of the CDR3: TGTGCCAGCAGCCGCGTTCTGGGACAGGCCAGCAATCAGCCCCAGCATTTT. Translated, it gives CASSRVLGQASNQPQHF.

The chain is built from TRBV5-1 and TRBJ1-2, with a possible D match to TRBD1 (6 bases). CDR3 size: 15 residues. Trimming stripped 3 bases from V and 3 bases from J, with 15 bases between. Germline V lookup: CDR1 SGHRS, CDR2 YFSETQ. CDR3 in DNA: TGCGCCAGCAGCTACGACGCAGGGGAGTACTATGGCTACACCTTC. Translating it yields CASSYDAGEYYGYTF. Full variable domain (rest looked up from reference TRBV5-1 and TRBJ1-2): KAGVTQTPRYLIKTRGQQVTLSCSPISGHRSVSWYQQTPGQGLQFLFEYFSETQRNKGNFPGRFSGRQFSNSRSEMNVSTLELGDSALYLCASSYDAGEYYGYTFGSGTRLTVV.

This clonotype was counted between two and nine times. The gene calls are TRBV7-3 and TRBJ2-3; D gene ambiguous. This CDR3 spans 12 amino acids. CDR1 is SGHTA, CDR2 FQGTGA, per germline. V was trimmed by 8 bases and J by 7 bases, leaving 13 bases between them. CDR3 in amino acids: CASSMETYTQYF. In nucleotides, the CDR3 is TGTGCCAGCTCGATGGAGACGTATACGCAGTATTTT.

This clonotype occurred a few times. J is TRBJ2-1 and V is TRBV7-9; TRBD1 matches at 10 bases. J was trimmed by 6 bases and V by 1 base; bases with no gene match: 3. Germline V gene data show CDR1 as SEHNR and CDR2 as FQNEAQ (reference sequence). The CDR3 consists of 15 residues. CDR3 coding DNA: TGTGCCAGCAGCTTAGGGGACAGGGGAGGCAATGAGCAGTTCTTC. Translating it yields CASSLGDRGGNEQFF.

The V call is TRBV5-1, the J call TRBJ2-5; either TRBD1 or TRBD2 may fit D (5 bases each). Gene TRBJ2-7 matches the end of the DNA better, so the J call may be wrong. The germline CDR1 and CDR2 sequences are SGHRS and YFSETQ. The CDR3 sequence is 14 residues long. CDR3 nucleotides: TGCGCCAGCAGCACCCGGGGACCCTGCGACGAGCAGTACTTC. Translating gives CASSTRGPCDEQYF.

J is TRBJ1-2 and V is TRBV6-2 or TRBV6-3; D unclear. The V gene's germline CDR1 is MNHEY and CDR2 SVGEGT. Trimming took off 5 bases at V and 6 bases at J, with 10 bases between the two ends. The CDR3 loop spans 12 amino acids. CDR3 loop: CASSPRRNGYTF. The DNA for the CDR3 is TGTGCCAGCAGTCCTAGACGGAATGGCTACACCTTC.

The chain recombines TRBV4-2 with TRBJ2-1; TRBD2 aligns across 8 bases. Germline CDR1 reads LGHNA; CDR2 reads YNFKEQ. The V gene end was trimmed by 5 bases and the J gene end by 10 bases; junction bases not matched to a gene: 22. CDR3 size: 18 residues. The CDR3: CASSYNLMPHEAGDEQFF. CDR3 in DNA: TGTGCCAGCAGCTACAACCTTATGCCTCACGAAGCGGGGGACGAGCAGTTCTTC.

This clonotype was observed at least ten times. The genes are TRBV7-9 and TRBJ2-3; 9 positions match TRBD1. V dropped 3 bases and J dropped 5; count of bases not matched to a gene: 0. Germline-derived CDR1 and CDR2 are SEHNR and FQNEAQ (reference sequence). This CDR3 region has 13 residues. The CDR3 nucleotides read TGTGCCAGCAGCTTGGACAGGGGAGATACGCAGTATTTT. Translated, it gives CASSLDRGDTQYF.

The chain links TRBV25-1 to TRBJ2-5; D ambiguous. CDR1 and CDR2 (germline): MGHDK, SYGVNS. The CDR3 runs to 15 residues. V lost 0 bases, J lost 11 bases, and 19 bases lay in between. This CDR3 reads CASSEYGDIFNEQYF. CDR3 coding DNA: TGTGCCAGCAGTGAATACGGAGACATTTTCAATGAGCAGTACTTC.

The sample holds a few counts of this clonotype. The chain recombines TRBV29-1 with TRBJ1-1; no clear D. Trimming shortened V by 7 bases and J by 0 bases, and 12 bases separated the two germline ends. CDR1 is SQVTM and CDR2 is ANQGSEA in the germline V gene. The CDR3 has 13 amino acids. The CDR3 sequence: CSAHLGLNTEAFF. In DNA, the CDR3 is TGCAGCGCCCATCTGGGTTTGAACACTGAAGCTTTCTTT.

This clonotype was seen more than once but under ten times. The chain recombines TRBV12-3 or TRBV12-4 with TRBJ2-1, with D maybe TRBD2 (5 bases). This CDR3 has 14 residues. The V end was cut by 8 bases, the J end by 3 bases, with 14 bases between. CDR3 loop: CASGLPGGYNEQFF. The DNA of the CDR3 is TGTGCCAGCGGACTCCCGGGTGGCTACAATGAGCAGTTCTTC.

The J gene is TRBJ2-7, the V gene TRBV29-1, with TRBD1 matching over 11 bases. V trimming: 5 bases; J trimming: 4 bases; junction bases outside the gene matches: 16. Per germline, CDR1 SQVTM and CDR2 ANQGSEA. The CDR3 spans 17 residues. The CDR3 sequence is CSVHMPGQGGDPYEQYF. Here the CDR3 DNA reads TGCAGCGTTCACATGCCGGGACAGGGGGGAGATCCGTACGAGCAGTACTTC.

This clonotype was observed a few times. The genes are TRBV20-1 and TRBJ1-2; D may be TRBD1 (6 bases). The germline V and J ends were trimmed by 3 bases and 4 bases, with 15 bases remaining between them. The CDR3 extends over 14 amino acids. Germline CDR1 reads DFQATT; CDR2 reads SNEGSKA (reference sequence). CDR3 coding DNA: TGCAGTGCTAGTTCAGGGGCTCTGATCTATGGCTACACCTTC. Translation: CSASSGALIYGYTF.

The chain carries TRBV5-1 and TRBJ2-6; D unresolved. This CDR3 is 13 amino acids long. V dropped 4 bases and J dropped 3 bases, with 5 bases sitting between them. CDR1 and CDR2 (germline): SGHRS, YFSETQ. The CDR3 is CASSRDGANVLTF. CDR3 DNA sequence: TGCGCCAGCAGCCGAGATGGGGCCAACGTCCTGACTTTC.

The V call is TRBV10-3, the J call TRBJ1-5, with 12 bases aligning to TRBD1. This CDR3 has 14 residues. With V trimmed by 6 bases and J by 9 bases, 6 bases remained unmatched. From germline, CDR1 is ENHRY and CDR2 SYGVKD. Here the CDR3 DNA reads TGTGCCATCAGGGGACAGGGGGCAGGTCGGCCCCAGCATTTT. Its protein is CAIRGQGAGRPQHF.

The chain has TRBV3-1 and TRBJ2-4; tentatively, D is TRBD2 (6 bases). Judging by the DNA end, TRBJ2-7 fits better; the J call may be wrong. The CDR3 totals 16 residues. Germline-derived CDR1 and CDR2 are LGHDT and YNNKEL (reference sequence). CDR3 region: CASSQDRGLEIYEQYF. The CDR3 nucleotides are TGTGCCAGCAGCCAAGATAGGGGACTGGAGATCTACGAGCAGTACTTC.

This clonotype has more than one count but fewer than ten. The chain has TRBV10-3 and TRBJ1-2; D not resolved. The ends were cut back, 0 bases at V and 0 bases at J, with 8 bases in the middle. Germline CDR1 is ENHRY and CDR2 is SYGVKD. This CDR3 is built from 15 residues. For the CDR3, the DNA is TGTGCCATCAGTGAGTCCCCCACTTCTAACTATGGCTACACCTTC. It codes for CAISESPTSNYGYTF.

This clonotype was found a few times. The V call is TRBV7-9, the J call TRBJ1-2; D possibly corresponds to TRBD1 (5 bases). This CDR3 is 14 amino acids long. Between the trimmed V and J ends, which lost 4 bases and 3 bases, there was a span of 12 bases. Germline V gene sequence: CDR1 SEHNR, CDR2 FQNEAQ (reference sequence). The CDR3 loop is CASSSPGTYYGYTF. The CDR3 DNA reads as TGTGCCAGCAGCTCCCCCGGGACCTACTATGGCTACACCTTC.

Regarding this clonotype: The junction does not match germline at one end; this may be a read error. The chain is built from TRBV5-1 and TRBJ2-7; 12 bases are shared with TRBD1. From germline, CDR1 is SGHRS and CDR2 YFSETQ. This CDR3 spans 21 amino acids. This CDR3 reads CASSLQFHPGQGAKGSYEQDF. In nucleotides, the CDR3 is TGCGCCAGCAGCCTCCAATTCCACCCGGGACAGGGGGCTAAAGGCTCCTACGAGCAGGACTTC.

The V gene is TRBV28, the J gene TRBJ1-5; D is undetermined. CDR3 length: 12 residues. The V end lost 2 bases, the J end lost 9 bases, and 8 bases lay between the germline ends. The germline V gene encodes CDR1 MDHEN and CDR2 SYDVKM. Here the CDR3 DNA reads TGTGCCAGCAGTTTAGGCGGCCGGCCCCAGCATTTT. Its protein product is CASSLGGRPQHF.

This clonotype appeared once. This chain connects TRBV7-2 to TRBJ1-5; D is perhaps TRBD1 (5 bases). Trimming removed 2 bases from V and 3 bases from J, with 11 bases in between. CDR1 is SGHTA and CDR2 is FQGNSA in the germline V gene. The CDR3 runs to 15 residues. The CDR3 region is CASSLRTGVNQPQHF. CDR3 nucleotides: TGTGCCAGCAGCTTAAGGACGGGGGTCAATCAGCCCCAGCATTTT.

This rearrangement joins TRBV7-3 to TRBJ2-1; 8 nucleotides align to TRBD2. The germline CDR1 and CDR2 sequences are SGHTA and FQGTGA. Trimming took 1 base from V and 7 from J; bases not matched to a gene: 12. CDR3 size: 17 residues. The CDR3 sequence: CASSLRVRGGLRNEQFF. CDR3 coding DNA: TGTGCCAGCAGCTTAAGAGTCCGGGGGGGCCTTCGGAATGAGCAGTTCTTC. The entire variable domain, with the rest obtained from reference TRBV7-3 and TRBJ2-1, is as follows: GAGVSQTPSNKVTEKGKYVELRCDPISGHTALYWYRQSLGQGPEFLIYFQGTGAADDSGLPNDRFFAVRPEGSVSTLKIQRTERGDSAVYLCASSLRVRGGLRNEQFFGPGTRLTVL.

This clonotype has only one observation. The V call is TRBV29-1, the J call TRBJ2-5; no reliable D call. This CDR3 comprises 14 residues. Trimming shortened V by 3 bases and J by 5 bases, and 16 bases separated the two germline ends. Looked up from germline, CDR1 is SQVTM and CDR2 is ANQGSEA. CDR3 region: CSVDKEQTRETQYF. In DNA form, the CDR3 reads TGCAGCGTTGACAAGGAACAGACCCGGGAGACCCAGTACTTC.

This clonotype was counted many times. V is TRBV6-5 and J is TRBJ2-5; tentatively, D is TRBD1 (6 bases). Germline V gene lookup returns CDR1 MNHEY and CDR2 SVGAGI. The CDR3 extends over 13 amino acids. Trimming took off 6 bases at V and 5 bases at J, with 13 bases between the two ends. This chain's CDR3 is CASRHRDRETQYF. CDR3 nucleotides: TGTGCCAGCAGACACAGGGATCGGGAGACCCAGTACTTC.

As to this clonotype: An end of the junction does not agree with germline; a read error may underlie this. CDR3 sequence reads: CAGSILRGRQPQHF. The CDR3 DNA reads as TGTGCCGGCAGTATCCTCAGGGGCCGGCAGCCCCAGCATTTT. J is TRBJ1-5 and V is TRBV12-3 or TRBV12-4, with D perhaps TRBD1 (6 bases). This CDR3 region has 14 residues.

This clonotype has only a few counts. The genes are TRBV7-9 and TRBJ2-5; TRBD2 might be the D (5 bases). CDR3 length: 16 amino acids. The ends were cut back, 3 bases at V and 1 base at J, with 15 bases in the middle. Germline lookup yields CDR1 SEHNR and CDR2 FQNEAQ (reference sequence). The CDR3 reads CASSFRKPSPQETQYF. CDR3 DNA sequence: TGTGCCAGCAGCTTTCGGAAGCCTAGCCCCCAAGAGACCCAGTACTTC.

This chain links TRBV7-2 with TRBJ2-5; D is possibly TRBD1 (5 bases). The J call is in doubt because the DNA end fits TRBJ2-7 better. This CDR3 has 14 amino acids. Germline lookup yields CDR1 SGHTA and CDR2 FQGNSA. The CDR3 DNA follows: TGTGCCAGCAGCTTTGTAGGCCAGGGCCACGAGCAGTACTTC. It specifies CASSFVGQGHEQYF.

In the case of this clonotype: Just one base apart from a much larger clone, this may be a read error. The V call is TRBV7-6, the J call TRBJ2-1; D is uncertain. The CDR3 spans 12 residues. Germline V gene lookup returns CDR1 SGHVS and CDR2 FNYEAQ. Written as DNA, the CDR3 is TGTGCCAGCAGCTTACGTTACAATAAGCAGTTCTTC. It translates to CASSLRYNKQFF.

The chain uses TRBV12-3 or TRBV12-4 and TRBJ1-2; a weak D match, TRBD1 (6 bases). The V gene lost 10 bases and the J gene lost 3 bases, with 15 bases spanning the gap. This CDR3 spans 13 amino acids. CDR3 DNA: TGTGCCACCAAAGAGGACAGCTACTATGGCTACACCTTC. Its translation is CATKEDSYYGYTF.